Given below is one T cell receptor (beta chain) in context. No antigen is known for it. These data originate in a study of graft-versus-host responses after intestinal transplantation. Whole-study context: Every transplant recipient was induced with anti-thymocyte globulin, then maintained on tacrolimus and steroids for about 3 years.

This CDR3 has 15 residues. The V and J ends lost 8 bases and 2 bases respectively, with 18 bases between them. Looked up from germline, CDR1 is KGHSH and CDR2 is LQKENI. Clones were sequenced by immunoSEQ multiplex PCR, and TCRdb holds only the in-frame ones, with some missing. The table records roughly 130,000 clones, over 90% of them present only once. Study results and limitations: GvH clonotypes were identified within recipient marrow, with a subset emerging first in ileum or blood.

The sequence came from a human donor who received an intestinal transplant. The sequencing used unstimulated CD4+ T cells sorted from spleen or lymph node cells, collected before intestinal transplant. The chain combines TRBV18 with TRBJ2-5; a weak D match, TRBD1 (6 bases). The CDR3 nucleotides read TGTGCCAGCCGAGGGCGCGGACAGTATCAAGAGACCCAGTACTTC. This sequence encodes CASRGRGQYQETQYF.